This T cell receptor (beta chain) is from a study of cytomegalovirus exposure and HLA in healthy donors. Background on the study: Per a later analysis, the approximately 600 first-cohort and fewer than 150 validation repertoires shared one platform.

The table lists this clone with a count of one. Its antigen remains unidentified. Whole-study results and caveats: Confirmation in vitro established that a few CMV-associated chains were specific for CMV antigens.

Method: immunoSEQ multiplex PCR; TCRdb's copy keeps in-frame clones and lacks some. In the table there are some 150,000 clones, about nine tenths of which are singletons. The sequencing sample was made of PBMCs. The sequence came from a man aged 18 to 30 in good health and CMV-seronegative.

CDR3 protein: CASSLTDTYNEQFF. CDR3 nucleotides: TGTGCCAGCAGCTTGACAGATACCTACAATGAGCAGTTCTTC. This chain connects TRBV11-3 to TRBJ2-1; D may be TRBD1 (5 bases). The CDR3 covers 14 residues. The V gene's germline CDR1 is SGHNT and CDR2 YENEEA. Trimming shortened V by 3 bases and J by 2 bases, and 8 bases separated the two germline ends.